This TCR beta chain was obtained from a study of CD4 and CD8 cells across lung adenocarcinoma regions. This CDR3 is 17 amino acids long. Deletions cut 8 bases from V and 0 bases from J, with 20 bases between. Germline CDR1 and CDR2: MNHEY and SMNVEV (reference sequence). Each CDR3 protein is one row after TCRdb ran MiXCR on the PCR reads. Here the sample spans over 6,000 distinct CDR3 sequences, around 58% being singletons. Samples came from patients with localized non-small cell lung adenocarcinoma. The chain combines TRBV27 with TRBJ2-4, with D possibly matching TRBD1 (6 bases). The TCR comes from a female donor with lung adenocarcinoma. The CD4 and CD8 labels of this study may be unreliable. The specimen sequenced was CD4+ T cells from the center of a lung tumor. CDR3 bases: TGTGCCAGCGTAGGGGGTCCCGCAGCTCTAGCCAAAAACATTCAGTACTTC. Protein sequence: CASVGGPAALAKNIQYF.